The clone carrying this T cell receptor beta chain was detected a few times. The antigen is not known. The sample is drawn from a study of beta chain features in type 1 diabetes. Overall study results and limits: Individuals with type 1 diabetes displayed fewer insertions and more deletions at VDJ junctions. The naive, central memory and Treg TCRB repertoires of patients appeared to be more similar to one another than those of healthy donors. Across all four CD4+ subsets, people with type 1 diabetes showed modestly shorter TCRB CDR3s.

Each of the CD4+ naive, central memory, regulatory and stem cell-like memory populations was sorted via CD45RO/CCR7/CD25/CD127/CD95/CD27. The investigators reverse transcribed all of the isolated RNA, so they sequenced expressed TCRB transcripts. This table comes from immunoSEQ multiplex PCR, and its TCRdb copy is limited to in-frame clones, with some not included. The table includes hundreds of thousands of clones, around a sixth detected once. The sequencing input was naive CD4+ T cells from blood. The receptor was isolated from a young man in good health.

CDR3 sequence (DNA): TGTGCCAGCTCACCTATACCGGGACAGGGGTTTAGTGAGCAGTTCTTC. Its translation: CASSPIPGQGFSEQFF. The chain combines TRBV18 with TRBJ2-1; 10 bases align to TRBD1. The germline CDR1 and CDR2 sequences are KGHSH and LQKENI. The CDR3 length is 16 residues. With V trimmed by 3 bases and J by 9 bases, 11 bases remained unmatched.